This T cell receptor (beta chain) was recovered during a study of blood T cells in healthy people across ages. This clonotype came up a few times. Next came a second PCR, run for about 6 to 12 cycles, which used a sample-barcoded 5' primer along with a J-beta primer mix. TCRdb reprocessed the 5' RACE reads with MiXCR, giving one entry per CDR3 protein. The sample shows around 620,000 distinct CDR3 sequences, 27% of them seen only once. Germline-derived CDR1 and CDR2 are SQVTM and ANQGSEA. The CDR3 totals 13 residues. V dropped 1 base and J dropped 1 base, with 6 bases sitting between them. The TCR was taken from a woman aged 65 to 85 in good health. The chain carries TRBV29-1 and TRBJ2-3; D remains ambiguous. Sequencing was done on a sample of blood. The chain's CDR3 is CSVEVTRTDTQYF. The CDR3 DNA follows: TGCAGCGTTGAAGTAACTCGCACAGATACGCAGTATTTT.